Listed here are 17 T cell receptor beta chains from one sample, sequenced in a study of blood T cell repertoires in COVID-19. Repertoires were generated with immunoSEQ multiplex PCR, while TCRdb's copy carries only in-frame clones and drops some. The profile shows around 280,000 clones, 86% of them singletons. Sequencing was done on a sample of peripheral blood. The receptors stem from a woman in her thirties who had recovered from COVID-19.

The CDR3 loop is CASSLGTVNTEAFF. The CDR3 region has the DNA TGTGCCAGCAGCTTAGGGACAGTGAACACTGAAGCTTTCTTT. This sequence joins TRBV5-6 and TRBJ1-1, with 7 bases fitting TRBD1. The CDR3 totals 14 residues. J lost 0 bases, V lost 2 bases, and 1 base had no gene match. CDR1 SGHDT and CDR2 YYEEEE come from the germline V gene. Together with reference TRBV5-6 and TRBJ1-1, the CDR3 gives the full variable domain: DAGVTQSPTHLIKTRGQQVTLRCSPKSGHDTVSWYQQALGQGPQFIFQYYEEEERQRGNFPDRFSGHQFPNYSSELNVNALLLGDSALYLCASSLGTVNTEAFFGQGTRLTVV.

This CDR3 reads CASSDRGFNQPQHF. The CDR3 DNA sequence: TGTGCCAGCAGTGACAGGGGTTTTAATCAGCCCCAGCATTTT. The chain links TRBV6-4 to TRBJ1-5, with D maybe TRBD1 (5 bases). Between the trimmed V and J ends, which lost 2 bases and 4 bases, there was a span of 9 bases. This CDR3 region has 14 residues. Germline V gene lookup returns CDR1 MRHNA and CDR2 SNTAGT.

The rearrangement joins TRBV27 to TRBJ1-4; no clear D. Germline CDR1 is MNHEY and CDR2 is SMNVEV (reference sequence). Trimming shortened V by 5 bases and J by 10 bases, and 14 bases separated the two germline ends. The CDR3 has 13 residues. CDR3: CASSPLADGKLFF. CDR3 DNA sequence: TGTGCCAGCAGTCCCCTCGCGGATGGAAAACTGTTTTTT.

The chain employs TRBV29-1 and TRBJ1-1, with D uncertain. V lost 2 bases to trimming and J lost 7 bases, with 8 bases between them. Germline assignment: CDR1 SQVTM and CDR2 ANQGSEA. This CDR3 is built from 11 residues. CDR3 DNA sequence: TGCAGCGTTGAAAGAGGTGGTGAAGCTTTCTTT. Protein sequence: CSVERGGEAFF.

The chain is built from TRBV14 and TRBJ2-3; D gene unclear. Trimming cost V 1 base and J 6 bases, with 11 bases left between them. The CDR3 sequence is 14 residues long. From germline, CDR1 is SGHDN and CDR2 FVKESK. The CDR3 sequence: CASSQVGSYDTQYF. The DNA for the CDR3 is TGTGCCAGCAGCCAAGTTGGCAGTTACGATACGCAGTATTTT. The entire variable domain, with the rest obtained from reference TRBV14 and TRBJ2-3, is as follows: EAGVTQFPSHSVIEKGQTVTLRCDPISGHDNLYWYRRVMGKEIKFLLHFVKESKQDESGMPNNRFLAERTGGTYSTLKVQPAELEDSGVYFCASSQVGSYDTQYFGPGTRLTVL.

This chain links TRBV5-6 with TRBJ2-5; the match to TRBD2 covers 12 bases. With 0 bases clipped from V and 4 bases from J, the junction kept 4 bases outside the gene matches. From germline, CDR1 is SGHDT and CDR2 YYEEEE. This CDR3 comprises 16 residues. CDR3 DNA: TGTGCCAGCAGCTTGGTCTTACTAGCGGGAGGAGAGACCCAGTACTTC. Its protein product is CASSLVLLAGGETQYF.

This clone was observed once. Other DNA sequences of this sample code for an identical CDR3. This chain connects TRBV25-1 to TRBJ2-2; the D gene is possibly TRBD1 (5 bases). From germline, CDR1 is MGHDK and CDR2 SYGVNS. This CDR3 contains 14 residues. Trimming shortened V by 2 bases and J by 6 bases, and 10 bases separated the two germline ends. The CDR3 here is CASSETGRAGELFF. The DNA of the CDR3 is TGTGCCAGCAGTGAAACAGGAAGGGCCGGGGAGCTGTTTTTT.

In DNA, the CDR3 is TGTGCCAGCAGTGAAGCGGCCGTCAGGGGCGATGGCTACACCTTC. Encoded protein: CASSEAAVRGDGYTF. The rearrangement uses TRBV2 and TRBJ1-2; TRBD1 might be the D (6 bases). Looked up from germline, CDR1 is SNHLY and CDR2 is FYNNEI. The CDR3 has 15 amino acids. V lost 0 bases, J lost 6 bases, and 14 bases lay in between. The full variable domain, its missing parts supplied by reference TRBV2 and TRBJ1-2, is EPEVTQTPSHQVTQMGQEVILRCVPISNHLYFYWYRQILGQKVEFLVSFYNNEISEKSEIFDDQFSVERPDGSNFTLKIRSTKLEDSAMYFCASSEAAVRGDGYTFGSGTRLTVV.

This clone was recorded once. For the CDR3, the DNA is TGTGCCAGCAGTCACGGTTATCTAGCCAAAAACATTCAGTACTTC. This gives the protein CASSHGYLAKNIQYF. V gene TRBV11-2 combines with J gene TRBJ2-4; D is unresolved. This CDR3 contains 15 residues. From germline, CDR1 is SGHAT and CDR2 FQNNGV. Trimming stripped 6 bases from V and 0 bases from J, with 12 bases between. Full variable domain (outside the CDR3, taken from reference TRBV11-2 and TRBJ2-4): EAGVAQSPRYKIIEKRQSVAFWCNPISGHATLYWYQQILGQGPKLLIQFQNNGVVDDSQLPKDRFSAERLKGVDSTLKIQPAKLEDSAVYLCASSHGYLAKNIQYFGAGTRLSVL.

The genes are TRBV4-1 and TRBJ1-2; tentatively, D is TRBD1 (5 bases). Trimming cost V 1 base and J 4 bases, with 13 bases left between them. The CDR3 runs to 15 residues. Germline V gives CDR1 MGHRA, CDR2 YSYEKL. Written as DNA, the CDR3 is TGCGCCAGCAGCCAAGGTGGGGGGGTCGGCTATGGCTACACCTTC. Amino acids: CASSQGGGVGYGYTF.

V usage is TRBV12-3 or TRBV12-4 and J usage is TRBJ1-1; unclear D gene. Trimming took off 6 bases at V and 3 bases at J, with 11 bases between the two ends. This CDR3 comprises 13 residues. As DNA, the CDR3 is TGTGCCAGCAGACTAGGACGGCACACTGAAGCTTTCTTT. Residues: CASRLGRHTEAFF.

The J gene is TRBJ1-5, the V gene TRBV19, with D unresolved. This CDR3 has 15 amino acids. Deletions cut 4 bases from V and 2 bases from J, with 12 bases between. Germline CDR1 and CDR2: LNHDA and SQIVND (reference sequence). In DNA, the CDR3 is TGTGCCAGTAGTAGATGGGAGTGGGGCAATCAGCCCCAGCATTTT. Encoded protein: CASSRWEWGNQPQHF.

The chain uses TRBV28 and TRBJ2-7; TRBD1 might be the D (5 bases). The germline V gene encodes CDR1 MDHEN and CDR2 SYDVKM. The V and J ends lost 7 bases and 6 bases respectively, with 28 bases between them. The CDR3 sequence is 17 residues long. CDR3 nucleotide sequence: TGTGCCAGCATTTCCAGGGTAGGTTTAGGGTCGTGGCGCGAGCAGTACTTC. It translates to CASISRVGLGSWREQYF.

This clone has ten or more counts. J is TRBJ1-2 and V is TRBV19, with TRBD1 matching 7 bases. The V segment lost 2 bases and the J segment 8 bases; nucleotides outside the gene matches: 5. Germline CDR1 LNHDA, CDR2 SQIVND (reference sequence). The CDR3 has 13 residues. This CDR3 reads CASSITQGSGYTF. As DNA, the CDR3 is TGTGCCAGTAGTATAACACAGGGGAGCGGCTACACCTTC.

V gene TRBV5-6 combines with J gene TRBJ1-4; 8 bases match TRBD1. The CDR3 consists of 13 residues. The J segment lost 5 bases and the V segment lost 4 bases, leaving 1 base of the junction unmatched. The V gene's germline CDR1 is SGHDT and CDR2 YYEEEE. The CDR3 nucleotides read TGTGCCAGCAGCCGGACAGGGAATGAAAAACTGTTTTTT. Its protein product is CASSRTGNEKLFF.

The J gene is TRBJ2-5, the V gene TRBV7-9; TRBD2 agrees at 7 bases. The trim removed 3 bases at V and 1 base at J, leaving 11 bases unmatched. Germline V lookup: CDR1 SEHNR, CDR2 FQNEAQ (reference sequence). The CDR3 totals 17 residues. Written as DNA, the CDR3 is TGTGCCAGCAGCTTGGGTTCAGCGGGGACCCCCCAAGAGACCCAGTACTTC. It encodes CASSLGSAGTPQETQYF.

CDR3 nucleotide sequence: TGTGCCAGCACCCCGTTTGGGCGAGAACATACGCAGTATTTT. This translates into CASTPFGREHTQYF. The chain has TRBV28 and TRBJ2-3; D remains ambiguous. Per germline, CDR1 MDHEN and CDR2 SYDVKM. V was trimmed by 7 bases and J by 7 bases, leaving 18 bases between them. This CDR3 has 14 residues.